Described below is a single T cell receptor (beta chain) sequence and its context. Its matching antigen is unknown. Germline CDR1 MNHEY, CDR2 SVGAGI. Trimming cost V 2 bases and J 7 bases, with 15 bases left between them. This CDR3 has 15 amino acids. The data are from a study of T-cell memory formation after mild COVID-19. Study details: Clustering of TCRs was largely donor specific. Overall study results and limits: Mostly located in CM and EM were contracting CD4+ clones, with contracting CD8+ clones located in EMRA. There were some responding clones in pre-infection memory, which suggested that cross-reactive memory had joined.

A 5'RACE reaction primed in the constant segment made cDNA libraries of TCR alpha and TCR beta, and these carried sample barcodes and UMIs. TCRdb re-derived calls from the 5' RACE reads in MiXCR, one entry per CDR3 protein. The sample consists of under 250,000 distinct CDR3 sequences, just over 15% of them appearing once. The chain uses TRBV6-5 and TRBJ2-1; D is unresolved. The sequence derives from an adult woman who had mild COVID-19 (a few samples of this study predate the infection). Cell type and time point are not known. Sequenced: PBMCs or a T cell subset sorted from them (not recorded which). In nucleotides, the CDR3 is TGTGCCAGCAGTTACGTGGCCGTTGCGAGGAATGAGCAGTTCTTC. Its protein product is CASSYVAVARNEQFF.